Only a few counts were recorded for the clone carrying this T cell receptor (beta chain). The target antigen is unknown. This sample was taken from a study of response to subunit inactivated influenza vaccine. V shed 5 bases and J 8 bases; nucleotides not matched to a gene: 8. CDR1 and CDR2 (germline): LGHDT, YNNKEL (reference sequence). The CDR3 sequence is 14 residues long. Study-level findings and limits: That few new T cells are recruited by each seasonal influenza vaccination was the authors' suggestion.

TCRdb reprocessed the RT-PCR reads with MiXCR, giving one entry per CDR3 protein. The profile shows 500,000 or so distinct CDR3 sequences, approximately 17% of them singletons. The starting material was CD4+ T cells sorted from PBMCs, obtained about 23 months after vaccination. The V and J genes are TRBV3-1 and TRBJ2-2; 7 bases line up with TRBD2. This TCR was sampled from a man in his fifties or sixties who received an inactivated influenza vaccine. The DNA for the CDR3 is TGTGCCAGCAGCGGACTAGGGGAAGGGGGGGAGCTGTTTTTT. This sequence encodes CASSGLGEGGELFF.